Presented here are 15 T cell receptor beta chains from one specimen sequenced in a study of Ad26.COV2.S vaccination and SARS-CoV-2 variants. Treatment described: some 20 received Ad26.COV2.S at low or high dose, single or two shots; several received placebo; per-sample allocation not given. Vaccine and placebo recipients were sampled on day 63 after the first injection. The data were produced by immunoSEQ multiplex PCR, yet TCRdb's version contains in-frame clones alone and is incomplete. There are 330,000 or so clones in the sample; about 90% occur only once, and approximately 5% lies in the top ten. The sequencing used peripheral blood, collected in a trial of Ad26.COV2.S vaccine versus placebo. The receptors come from a person between 18 and 65 years old who received the Ad26.COV2.S COVID-19 vaccine or a placebo.

CDR3 DNA: TGTGCCAGCAGCTTAGGGACAGGGTCTCCATTTGAGCAGTTCTTC. Encoded protein: CASSLGTGSPFEQFF. The rearrangement joins TRBV7-7 to TRBJ2-1, with TRBD1 matching 8 bases. The CDR3 sequence is 15 residues long. V shed 1 base and J 9 bases; nucleotides not matched to a gene: 8. Germline CDR1 and CDR2: SSHAT and FNYEAQ (reference sequence).

This clone showed up just once. Additional DNA sequences in this sample encode the identical CDR3. The chain is built from TRBV7-2 and TRBJ1-1; D gene unclear. Germline CDR1 reads SGHTA; CDR2 reads FQGNSA. V was trimmed by 2 bases and J by 0 bases, leaving 4 bases between them. This CDR3 is 13 amino acids long. The CDR3: CASSLQMNTEAFF. DNA of the CDR3: TGTGCCAGCAGCTTACAGATGAACACTGAAGCTTTCTTT.

The chain links TRBV5-6 to TRBJ1-1; a possible D gene is TRBD1 (6 bases). Trimming shortened V by 6 bases and J by 3 bases, and 12 bases separated the two germline ends. Germline assignment: CDR1 SGHDT and CDR2 YYEEEE. This CDR3 has 13 residues. The CDR3 sequence is CASIGDRYTEAFF. CDR3 coding DNA: TGTGCCAGCATCGGCGACAGGTACACTGAAGCTTTCTTT.

The rearrangement uses TRBV7-9 and TRBJ2-2; TRBD1 might be the D (6 bases). Germline V gives CDR1 SEHNR, CDR2 FQNEAQ (reference sequence). The length of the CDR3 is 14 residues. Deletions cut 11 bases from V and 6 bases from J, with 19 bases between. The CDR3 here is CASLLGGKSGELFF. In DNA, the CDR3 is TGTGCCTCCCTTTTAGGGGGAAAATCCGGGGAGCTGTTTTTT.

CDR3 DNA: TGTGCCAGCAGCTTAGTCCAGGGGGCGAGTGGCTACACCTTC. Translating it yields CASSLVQGASGYTF. The chain recombines TRBV7-2 with TRBJ1-2; TRBD1 matches 8 bases. Germline CDR1 and CDR2: SGHTA and FQGNSA. This CDR3 has 14 residues. The junction had 5 bases not matched to a gene; V was cut back by 1 base and J by 7 bases.

This chain joins TRBV7-9 and TRBJ1-1; 12 bases fit TRBD1. Germline V gene data show CDR1 as SEHNR and CDR2 as FQNEAQ (reference sequence). The CDR3 is 16 residues long. Trimming removed 4 bases from V and 6 bases from J; junction bases left unmatched: 9. Written as DNA, the CDR3 is TGTGCCAGCAGCTACGGGACAGGGGGCAACCTGGCTGAAGCTTTCTTT. Its translation: CASSYGTGGNLAEAFF. The full variable domain, rest sourced from reference TRBV7-9 and TRBJ1-1, is DTGVSQNPRHKITKRGQNVTFRCDPISEHNRLYWYRQTLGQGPEFLTYFQNEAQLEKSRLLSDRFSAERPKGSFSTLEIQRTEQGDSAMYLCASSYGTGGNLAEAFFGQGTRLTVV.

This clone appeared a single time. This rearrangement joins TRBV5-6 to TRBJ1-2; 7 bases are a match to TRBD1. The trim removed 2 bases at V and 4 bases at J, leaving 11 bases unmatched. The CDR3 is 16 amino acids. The germline V gene has CDR1 SGHDT and CDR2 YYEEEE. The CDR3 here is CASSLQTGQLSYGYTF. The DNA of the CDR3 is TGTGCCAGCAGCTTACAGACGGGACAGCTTAGCTATGGCTACACCTTC.

DNA of the CDR3: TGTGCCAGTAGTAAGGCAGGGGGGGTATCTGGGGCCAACGTCCTGACTTTC. Translating it yields CASSKAGGVSGANVLTF. The chain has TRBV19 and TRBJ2-6; D possibly uses TRBD1 or TRBD2 (7 bases each). V shed 4 bases and J shed 1 base, with 14 bases lying between them. The CDR3 is 17 amino acids. The V gene's germline CDR1 is LNHDA and CDR2 SQIVND (reference sequence).

The chain couples TRBV28 to TRBJ2-1, with D possibly being TRBD1 (5 bases). Deletions cut 6 bases from V and 7 bases from J, with 19 bases between. Germline loops: CDR1 MDHEN, CDR2 SYDVKM. The CDR3 is made up of 15 amino acids. CDR3 protein: CASRMFPQGGNEQFF. In DNA, the CDR3 is TGTGCCAGCAGAATGTTTCCGCAGGGCGGAAATGAGCAGTTCTTC.

The chain uses TRBV9 and TRBJ1-4; a weak D match, TRBD1 (5 bases). V dropped 0 bases and J dropped 2 bases, with 8 bases sitting between them. Germline V CDR1 and CDR2: SGDLS, YYNGEE. The CDR3 loop spans 15 amino acids. The CDR3 protein is CASSVGGRTNEKLFF. The CDR3 nucleotides are TGTGCCAGCAGCGTAGGGGGCAGGACTAATGAAAAACTGTTTTTT.

V usage is TRBV2 and J usage is TRBJ1-5, with D possibly TRBD1 on 5 matching bases. The V and J ends lost 5 bases and 7 bases respectively, with 12 bases between them. The germline gives CDR1 SNHLY, CDR2 FYNNEI. This CDR3 region has 13 residues. In DNA, the CDR3 is TGTGCCAGCAGTCGGGAGGGGTTACAGCCCCAGCATTTT. Translated, it gives CASSREGLQPQHF.

V is TRBV4-1 and J is TRBJ2-1, with 7 bases aligning to TRBD1. The CDR3 has 14 amino acids. V lost 7 bases, J lost 9 bases, and 12 bases stayed unmatched. The germline V gene encodes CDR1 MGHRA and CDR2 YSYEKL. The CDR3: CASTRVTGATEQFF. CDR3 nucleotides: TGCGCCAGCACAAGGGTCACAGGGGCCACTGAGCAGTTCTTC.

V and J are TRBV15 and TRBJ1-5, with a possible D match to TRBD1 (5 bases). V was pared by 0 bases and J by 4 bases, with 7 bases between. The germline gives CDR1 LNHNV, CDR2 YYDKDF (reference sequence). The CDR3 runs to 14 residues. The CDR3, as DNA: TGTGCCACCAGCAGAGACAGGGAGAATCAGCCCCAGCATTTT. Its translation: CATSRDRENQPQHF.

The J gene is TRBJ1-2, the V gene TRBV6-2 or TRBV6-3; weak D call: TRBD1 (6 bases). Germline CDR1 is MNHEY and CDR2 is SVGEGT. V gave up 5 bases and J gave up 2 bases, with 21 bases separating them. This CDR3 has 17 amino acids. The CDR3, as DNA: TGTGCCAGCAGTAGTTACCCGGGGGCTCCTGAAAACTATGGCTACACCTTC. Protein product: CASSSYPGAPENYGYTF.

The chain recombines TRBV7-3 with TRBJ2-2; D uncertain. Trimming pared 4 bases from V and 7 bases from J, leaving 19 bases between. The CDR3 is made up of 16 amino acids. CDR1 is SGHTA, CDR2 FQGTGA, per germline. The CDR3 DNA is TGTGCCAGCAGCTCCCACCTCCAACCACAATACGGGGAGCTGTTTTTT. Protein product: CASSSHLQPQYGELFF.